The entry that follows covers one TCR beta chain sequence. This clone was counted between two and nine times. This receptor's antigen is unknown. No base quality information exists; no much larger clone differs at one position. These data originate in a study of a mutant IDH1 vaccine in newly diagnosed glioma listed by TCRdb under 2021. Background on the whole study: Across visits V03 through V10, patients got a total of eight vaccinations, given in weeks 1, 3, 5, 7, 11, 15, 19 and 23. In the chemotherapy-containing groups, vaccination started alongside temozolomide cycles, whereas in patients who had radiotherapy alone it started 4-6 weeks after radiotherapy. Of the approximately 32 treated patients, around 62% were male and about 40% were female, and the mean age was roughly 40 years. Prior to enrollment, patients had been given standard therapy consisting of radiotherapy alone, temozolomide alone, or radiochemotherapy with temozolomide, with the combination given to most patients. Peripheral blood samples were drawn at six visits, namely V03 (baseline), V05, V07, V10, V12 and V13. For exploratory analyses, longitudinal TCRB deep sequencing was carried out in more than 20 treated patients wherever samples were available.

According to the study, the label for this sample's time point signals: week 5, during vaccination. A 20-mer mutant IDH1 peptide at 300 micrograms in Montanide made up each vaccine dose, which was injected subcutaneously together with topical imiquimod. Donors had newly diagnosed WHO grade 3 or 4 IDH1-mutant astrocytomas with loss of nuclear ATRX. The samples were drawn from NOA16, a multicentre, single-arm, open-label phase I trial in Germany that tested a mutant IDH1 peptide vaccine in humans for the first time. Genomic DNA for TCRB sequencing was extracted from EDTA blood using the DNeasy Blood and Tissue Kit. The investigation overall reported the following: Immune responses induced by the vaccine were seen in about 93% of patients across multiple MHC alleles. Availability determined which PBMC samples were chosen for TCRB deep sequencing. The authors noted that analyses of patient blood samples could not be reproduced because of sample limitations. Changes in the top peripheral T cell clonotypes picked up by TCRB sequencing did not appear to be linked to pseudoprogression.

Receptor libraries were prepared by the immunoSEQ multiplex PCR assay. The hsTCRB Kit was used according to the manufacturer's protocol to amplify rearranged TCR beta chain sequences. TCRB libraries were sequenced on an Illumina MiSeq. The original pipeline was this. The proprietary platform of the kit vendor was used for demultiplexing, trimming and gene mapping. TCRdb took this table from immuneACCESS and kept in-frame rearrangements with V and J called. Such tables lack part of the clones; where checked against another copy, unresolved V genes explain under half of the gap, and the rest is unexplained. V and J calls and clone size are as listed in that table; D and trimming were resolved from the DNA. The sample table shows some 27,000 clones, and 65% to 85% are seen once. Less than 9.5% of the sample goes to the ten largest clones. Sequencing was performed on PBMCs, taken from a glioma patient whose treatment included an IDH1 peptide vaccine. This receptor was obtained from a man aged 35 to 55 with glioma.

The CDR3 reads CASTRAGGDTGELFF. The DNA reads as follows: TGTGCCAGCACCCGGGCAGGGGGTGACACCGGGGAGCTGTTTTTT. This receptor chain uses TRBV6-1 and TRBJ2-2; 7 central bases correspond to TRBD1. Trimming removed 7 bases from V and 3 bases from J; the gene matches leave 8 bases unexplained. Per the germline V gene, MNHNS is the CDR1 and SASEGT is the CDR2. Including cysteine and phenylalanine, the CDR3 has 15 amino acids. Just CDR3 DNA is preserved here, 45 bases in frame from base 1.